A single sample is the source of the 18 T cell receptor beta chains below, sequenced in a study of PD-1 blockade in mismatch repair-deficient tumors. Sequencing was performed with immunoSEQ multiplex PCR; in TCRdb, only in-frame clones are kept and a portion is missing. The repertoire holds about 84,000 clones, with 81% as singletons. The source was peripheral blood, collected 12 weeks after starting pembrolizumab. The receptor set was obtained from an adult with mismatch repair-deficient cancer.

The rearrangement joins TRBV10-3 to TRBJ2-2; D may be TRBD1 (5 bases). The CDR3 spans 14 residues. The germline V gene encodes CDR1 ENHRY and CDR2 SYGVKD. The V gene lost 9 bases and the J gene lost 2 bases, with 13 bases spanning the gap. The CDR3 bases are TGTGCCATTAGACAGAACCAAAACACCGGGGAGCTGTTTTTT. This translates into CAIRQNQNTGELFF.

A single count supports this clone. The chain uses TRBV11-2 and TRBJ2-7; possibly TRBD2 for D (5 bases). Trimming removed 5 bases at V and 1 base at J, with 6 bases between. Germline assignment: CDR1 SGHAT and CDR2 FQNNGV. CDR3 length: 12 amino acids. The CDR3 DNA follows: TGTGCCAGCAGCAAGCGGTCCTACGAGCAGTACTTC. Protein sequence: CASSKRSYEQYF.

The chain joins TRBV11-3 to TRBJ2-7; the D gene could be TRBD1 or TRBD2 (5 bases each). Germline CDR1 and CDR2: SGHNT and YENEEA. This CDR3 has 17 residues. Trimming stripped 5 bases from V and 1 base from J, with 21 bases between. In nucleotides, the CDR3 is TGTGCCAGCAGCCCGAAAGGGCCCGGGACGGCATCCTACGAGCAGTACTTC. Its translation is CASSPKGPGTASYEQYF.

This chain links TRBV11-3 with TRBJ2-5; 14 bases line up with TRBD2. V trimming: 5 bases; J trimming: 5 bases; junction bases outside the gene matches: 10. In germline, CDR1 is SGHNT, CDR2 YENEEA. The CDR3 runs 17 residues. CDR3 residues: CASSLGLAGVGSETQYF. DNA for the CDR3: TGTGCCAGCAGCCTGGGACTAGCGGGAGTCGGTTCGGAGACCCAGTACTTC.

The chain is built from TRBV29-1 and TRBJ2-1, with D perhaps being TRBD1 or TRBD2 (5 bases each). V lost 8 bases, J lost 9 bases, and 20 bases lay in between. Germline assignment: CDR1 SQVTM and CDR2 ANQGSEA. CDR3 length equals 13 residues. The CDR3 DNA reads TGCAGCTCGATGCTGTCGGGGCGCGGTGAGCAGTTCTTC. This codes for CSSMLSGRGEQFF.

The chain is built from TRBV2 and TRBJ1-2; TRBD1 matches at 9 bases. Trimming took 4 bases from V and 7 from J; bases not matched to a gene: 7. The germline V gene encodes CDR1 SNHLY and CDR2 FYNNEI. The CDR3 is 14 amino acids. For the CDR3, the DNA is TGTGCCAGCAGTGGGGGACAGGGTGGGTCTGGCTACACCTTC. It specifies CASSGGQGGSGYTF.

The chain's CDR3 is CASSLFPSRGHTEAFF. The CDR3 coding sequence is TGTGCCAGCAGCTTATTCCCCTCCCGGGGGCACACTGAAGCTTTCTTT. This chain connects TRBV7-3 to TRBJ1-1; D is perhaps TRBD1 (6 bases). CDR1 is SGHTA and CDR2 is FQGTGA in the germline V gene. V lost 2 bases to trimming and J lost 3 bases, with 16 bases between them. CDR3 length: 16 amino acids.

The J gene is TRBJ2-5, the V gene TRBV28; no clear D. Trimming pared 3 bases from V and 1 base from J, leaving 0 bases between. Germline V CDR1 and CDR2: MDHEN, SYDVKM. The CDR3 covers 11 residues. The CDR3 protein is CASSFQETQYF. In nucleotides, the CDR3 is TGTGCCAGCAGTTTCCAAGAGACCCAGTACTTC.

This chain uses TRBV15 with TRBJ2-5; D is undetermined. This CDR3 contains 12 residues. V lost 2 bases, J lost 2 bases, and 3 bases lay in between. Per the germline V gene, CDR1 is LNHNV and CDR2 is YYDKDF (reference sequence). CDR3 protein: CATSRFQETQYF. CDR3 bases: TGTGCCACCAGCAGATTTCAAGAGACCCAGTACTTC.

CDR3 amino acids: CASSRDQETQYF. The CDR3 coding sequence is TGTGCCAGCAGTCGGGACCAAGAGACCCAGTACTTC. This sequence joins TRBV5-4 and TRBJ2-5, with unresolved D. This CDR3 is built from 12 residues. Trimming shortened V by 5 bases and J by 0 bases, and 5 bases separated the two germline ends. Germline CDR1 SGHNT, CDR2 YYREEE (reference sequence).

The chain is built from TRBV6-1 and TRBJ2-3; 9 nucleotides match TRBD2. The ends lost 3 bases at V and 6 bases at J; junction bases unmatched: 1. Germline V gene sequence: CDR1 MNHNS, CDR2 SASEGT. The CDR3 covers 13 residues. The CDR3 nucleotides are TGTGCCAGCAGTGACAGCGGGAGGGATACGCAGTATTTT. As protein: CASSDSGRDTQYF.

The table lists this clone with a count of one. J is TRBJ2-1 and V is TRBV9; TRBD2 matches at 12 bases. CDR3 length equals 16 residues. V was pared by 4 bases and J by 3 bases, with 5 bases of the junction left unmatched. CDR1 and CDR2 (germline): SGDLS, YYNGEE. The CDR3 coding sequence is TGTGCCAGCAGCCCCGGACTAGCGGGATACTACAATGAGCAGTTCTTC. Translation gives CASSPGLAGYYNEQFF.

This chain uses TRBV4-1 with TRBJ1-2; TRBD1 agrees at 8 bases. Germline lookup yields CDR1 MGHRA and CDR2 YSYEKL. The CDR3 runs to 15 residues. The V gene end was trimmed by 1 base and the J gene end by 2 bases; junction bases not matched to a gene: 3. DNA of the CDR3: TGCGCCAGCAGCCAAGTAGGACAGGGAAACTATGGCTACACCTTC. This codes for CASSQVGQGNYGYTF.

V and J are TRBV6-1 and TRBJ2-7; weak D call: TRBD1 (6 bases). Per the germline V gene, CDR1 is MNHNS and CDR2 is SASEGT. The CDR3 covers 16 residues. V lost 2 bases, J lost 3 bases, and 17 bases lay in between. This chain's CDR3 is CASSENQGTRRYEQYF. DNA for the CDR3: TGTGCCAGCAGTGAAAATCAGGGGACAAGGCGCTACGAGCAGTACTTC.

The V gene is TRBV5-4, the J gene TRBJ2-5, with 11 nucleotides matching TRBD2. Germline CDR1 SGHNT, CDR2 YYREEE (reference sequence). V shed 4 bases, J shed 2 bases, and the junction held 7 bases outside the gene matches. The CDR3 totals 16 residues. The CDR3 sequence: CASSQGLAGAQETQYF. The CDR3 nucleotides read TGTGCCAGCAGCCAAGGACTAGCGGGCGCTCAAGAGACCCAGTACTTC.

The rearrangement joins TRBV18 to TRBJ2-7, with D possibly being TRBD2 (5 bases). The CDR3 spans 11 residues. Germline lookup yields CDR1 KGHSH and CDR2 LQKENI. Trimming took 8 bases from V and 6 from J, leaving 11 bases between them. CDR3 nucleotides: TGTGCCAGCGCAGAGGGCTCCGAGCAGTACTTC. Its protein is CASAEGSEQYF.

This chain connects TRBV19 to TRBJ2-3; possible D gene TRBD2, 5 bases. Per the germline V gene, CDR1 is LNHDA and CDR2 is SQIVND (reference sequence). The V gene lost 3 bases and the J gene lost 6 bases, with 7 bases spanning the gap. The CDR3 is 12 amino acids. CDR3 in DNA: TGTGCCAGTAGTATGGGAGTGGATACGCAGTATTTT. Translating gives CASSMGVDTQYF. Drawing the rest from reference TRBV19 and TRBJ2-3, the complete variable domain is DGGITQSPKYLFRKEGQNVTLSCEQNLNHDAMYWYRQDPGQGLRLIYYSQIVNDFQKGDIAEGYSVSREKKESFPLTVTSAQKNPTAFYLCASSMGVDTQYFGPGTRLTVL.

J is TRBJ2-2 and V is TRBV12-5; D unclear. Trimming took off 5 bases at V and 0 bases at J, with 1 base between the two ends. CDR3 length equals 12 residues. The germline CDR1 and CDR2 sequences are LGHNT and FRNRAP. The CDR3 DNA reads as TGTGCTAGTGGTCCGAACACCGGGGAGCTGTTTTTT. Translating gives CASGPNTGELFF.